Listed below are T cell receptor beta chains from one sample, sequenced in a study of molecular identifiers for immune sequencing clone quantification. Using its own MiXCR run on the PCR reads, TCRdb lists one record per CDR3 protein. The sample includes just over 95,000 distinct CDR3 sequences, 20% to 25% seen only once; the top ten take roughly 0.94%. Sample: naive CD8+ T cells from blood, with Jurkat cell RNA spiked in. The source of these receptors is a human donor in good health. Some libraries in this study had Jurkat cell RNA spiked in. Each CDR3 is given with its conserved first and last residue. Fields, in order: J gene, V gene, D gene, clone size, CDR3 protein, CDR3 DNA. The D gene is left open where the match is weak. Size is stated for part of the rows, as once, few or many counts, or as a class when the clone is expanded.

TRBJ2-7,TRBV4-1,NA,many,CASSQTQGNREQYF,TGCGCCAGCAGCCAAACACAGGGTAATCGCGAGCAGTACTTC
TRBJ2-3,TRBV4-1,NA,once,CASSQDTVEDPQYF,TGCGCTAGCAGCCAAGATACCGTTGAGGATCCGCAGTATTTT
TRBJ2-7,TRBV13,NA,many,CASSTQQNRQEDEQYF,TGTGCCAGCAGCACACAACAAAATAGACAGGAGGACGAGCAGTACTTC
TRBJ1-1,TRBV4-1,NA,many,CASSQDPRMNTEAFF,TGCGCCAGCAGCCAAGATCCCCGAATGAACACTGAAGCTTTCTTT
TRBJ1-1,TRBV28,NA,many,CASSLWVVEAFF,TGTGCCAGCAGTTTATGGGTAGTTGAAGCTTTCTTT
TRBJ2-1,TRBV28,NA,NA,CASSFLASGYNEQFF,TGTGCCAGCAGTTTTCTCGCTTCAGGCTACAATGAGCAGTTCTTC
TRBJ2-1,TRBV7-9,NA,NA,CASHRGDGSYNEQFF,TGTGCCAGCCACCGCGGGGACGGCTCCTACAATGAGCAGTTCTTC
TRBJ2-3,TRBV5-4,NA,many,CASSLGYSTVGTDTQYF,TGTGCCAGCAGCTTGGGATACAGCACGGTTGGCACAGATACGCAGTATTTT
TRBJ2-5,TRBV7-2,TRBD2,NA,CASSLWAGGLETQYF,TGTGCCAGCAGCTTATGGGCGGGAGGCCTAGAGACCCAGTACTTC
TRBJ1-4,TRBV6-2/TRBV6-3,NA,many,CASSTPHLGGTNEKLFF,TGTGCCAGCAGTACCCCACATCTTGGTGGAACTAATGAAAAACTGTTTTTT
TRBJ1-1,TRBV7-2,NA,many,CASSFLAPNTEAFF,TGTGCCAGCAGCTTCCTGGCCCCGAACACTGAAGCTTTCTTT
TRBJ2-7,TRBV27,TRBD2,many,CASSLSAGGYYEQYF,TGTGCCAGCAGTTTATCGGCGGGAGGTTACTACGAGCAGTACTTC
TRBJ2-7,TRBV4-3,NA,many,CASSPFEGTYEQYF,TGCGCCAGCAGCCCTTTTGAGGGGACCTACGAGCAGTACTTC
TRBJ2-7,TRBV27,TRBD1,NA,CASSPAGTGGEQYF,TGTGCCAGCAGTCCCGCCGGGACAGGAGGCGAGCAGTACTTC
TRBJ1-4,TRBV7-8,TRBD1,NA,CASSEGTGGVEKLFF,TGTGCCAGCAGCGAAGGGACAGGGGGCGTTGAAAAACTGTTTTTT
TRBJ2-1,TRBV15,TRBD2,NA,CATSTRSGGAYNEQFF,TGTGCCACCAGCACTCGTTCGGGGGGGGCCTACAATGAGCAGTTCTTC
TRBJ2-3,TRBV4-1,NA,NA,CASSQDHGGRDTQYF,TGCGCCAGCAGCCAGGATCATGGGGGTCGGGATACGCAGTATTTT
TRBJ2-7,TRBV12-3/TRBV12-4,TRBD1,many,CASSRRDRVYEQYF,TGTGCCAGCAGTAGACGGGACAGAGTCTACGAGCAGTACTTC
TRBJ2-1,TRBV4-2,TRBD1,many,CASSQEPTGGVPSYNEQFF,TGTGCCAGCAGCCAAGAACCGACAGGGGGGGTACCCTCCTACAATGAGCAGTTCTTC
TRBJ2-7,TRBV19,NA,many,CASSWGDSSSYEQYF,TGTGCCAGTAGTTGGGGGGATAGTAGCTCCTACGAGCAGTACTTC
TRBJ2-7,TRBV28,TRBD1,few,CASRNSPGQGASLSYEQYF,TGTGCCAGCAGAAATTCACCGGGACAGGGGGCCTCCCTTTCCTACGAGCAGTACTTC
TRBJ2-2,TRBV4-3,TRBD2,many,CASSQDRASGSGSTGELFF,TGCGCCAGCAGCCAAGATCGGGCTAGCGGGAGTGGATCGACCGGGGAGCTGTTTTTT
TRBJ2-3,TRBV30,TRBD1,many,CAWDHGTVTSTDTQYF,TGTGCCTGGGACCACGGGACAGTCACTAGCACAGATACGCAGTATTTT
TRBJ1-1,TRBV4-3,NA,many,CASSQDFGGQSEAFF,TGCGCCAGCAGCCAAGACTTCGGGGGGCAAAGCGAAGCTTTCTTT
TRBJ1-1,TRBV5-1,NA,many,CASGQTSTEAFF,TGCGCCAGCGGTCAAACTAGCACTGAAGCTTTCTTT
TRBJ1-1,TRBV4-3,TRBD1,many,CASSPGTANTEAFF,TGCGCCAGCAGCCCTGGGACAGCGAACACTGAAGCTTTCTTT